Listed below are T cell receptor beta chains from one sample, sequenced in a study of blood T cell repertoires in COVID-19. Using immunoSEQ multiplex PCR, the repertoire was profiled, and TCRdb retains in-frame clones only, with some absent. Of 150,000 to 200,000 clones in the sample, around 82% were seen once. The sample was PBMCs or T cells enriched from blood (not recorded which). Receptor source: a woman in her sixties with acute COVID-19. CDR3s include the opening cysteine and the closing phenylalanine or tryptophan. D genes are given only for firm matches. Some rows have no size entry. The others give once, few or many, or a class for an expanded clone.

V gene	clone size	J gene	D gene	CDR3 protein	CDR3 DNA
TRBV2	NA	TRBJ1-1	TRBD1	CASSYPEDRAAAEAFF	TGTGCCAGCAGTTACCCTGAGGACAGGGCGGCAGCCGAAGCTTTCTTT
TRBV7-9	NA	TRBJ2-3	NA	CASSQNLYTQYF	TGTGCCAGCAGCCAGAATTTGTATACGCAGTATTTT
TRBV10-3	NA	TRBJ1-5	TRBD1	CAISEGAGQDQPQHF	TGTGCCATCAGTGAGGGAGCAGGACAGGATCAGCCCCAGCATTTT
TRBV5-1	few	TRBJ2-1	TRBD2	CASSYQRGESSYNEQFF	TGCGCCAGCAGCTATCAGCGGGGGGAAAGCTCCTACAATGAGCAGTTCTTC
TRBV11-3	NA	TRBJ2-2	NA	CASSPRVAGELFF	TGTGCCAGCAGCCCCAGGGTCGCCGGGGAGCTGTTTTTT
TRBV6-5	few	TRBJ1-1	TRBD1	CASRRGQGLNTEAFF	TGTGCCAGCAGGCGGGGACAGGGGTTGAACACTGAAGCTTTCTTT
TRBV20-1	NA	TRBJ2-1	NA	CSASSRDLYNEQFF	TGCAGTGCTAGTTCTCGAGACTTGTACAATGAGCAGTTCTTC
TRBV4-2	once	TRBJ1-3	TRBD1	CASSQDLRQGPGNTIYF	TGTGCCAGCAGCCAAGATCTTCGACAGGGTCCTGGAAACACCATATATTTT
TRBV6-5	NA	TRBJ2-7	NA	CASRSSSYEQYF	TGTGCCAGCAGATCCAGCTCCTACGAGCAGTACTTC
TRBV19	NA	TRBJ2-7	NA	CASRTQGFNEQYF	TGTGCCAGTAGAACACAGGGTTTCAACGAGCAGTACTTC
TRBV18	NA	TRBJ1-5	NA	CASSPGAGSSVGQPQHF	TGTGCCAGCTCACCGGGGGCAGGGTCTTCCGTCGGTCAGCCCCAGCATTTT
TRBV27	NA	TRBJ1-1	NA	CASSFRGGVEWIF	TGTGCCAGCAGTTTTAGAGGGGGGGTGGAGTGGATCTTT
TRBV24-1	NA	TRBJ2-3	NA	CATSDFISPYRTDTQYF	TGTGCCACCAGTGATTTTATCTCGCCCTATCGCACAGATACGCAGTATTTT
TRBV5-1	NA	TRBJ1-1	TRBD1	CASSLARGEEAFF	TGCGCCAGCAGCTTGGCCAGGGGGGAAGAAGCTTTCTTT
TRBV29-1	NA	TRBJ2-2	NA	CSVGRDSNTGELFF	TGCAGCGTTGGTAGGGACTCGAACACCGGGGAGCTGTTTTTT
TRBV7-9	NA	TRBJ1-2	NA	CASSPSIGYGYTF	TGTGCCAGCAGCCCTAGTATTGGCTATGGCTACACCTTC
TRBV28	NA	TRBJ1-2	TRBD1	CASSLYYGQGAPGYTF	TGTGCCAGCAGTTTATACTATGGACAGGGGGCGCCTGGCTACACCTTC
TRBV7-2	NA	TRBJ1-3	NA	CASSPPDGNSGNTIYF	TGTGCCAGCAGCCCGCCGGACGGGAACTCTGGAAACACCATATATTTT
TRBV4-2	NA	TRBJ2-7	NA	CASSRTDYEQYF	TGTGCCAGCAGCAGGACAGACTACGAGCAGTACTTC
TRBV6-2/TRBV6-3	NA	TRBJ1-1	TRBD1	CASTPGGAGRTEAFF	TGTGCCAGCACCCCAGGGGGCGCAGGGAGGACTGAAGCTTTCTTT
TRBV5-5	NA	TRBJ1-2	NA	CASSQWSGANYGYTF	TGTGCCAGCAGTCAGTGGAGCGGGGCAAACTATGGCTACACCTTC
TRBV6-2/TRBV6-3	NA	TRBJ1-2	NA	CASSSPQGYGYTF	TGTGCCAGCAGTTCGCCGCAGGGCTATGGCTACACCTTC
TRBV11-3	NA	TRBJ2-2	NA	CASSLWRDDTGELFF	TGTGCCAGCAGCCTCTGGCGGGACGACACCGGGGAGCTGTTTTTT
TRBV29-1	NA	TRBJ1-2	TRBD1	CSVERTGPDGRYGYTF	TGCAGCGTTGAGCGGACAGGGCCCGACGGCCGCTATGGCTACACCTTC
TRBV7-2	NA	TRBJ2-5	NA	CASSLGSQETQYF	TGTGCCAGCAGCTTAGGTTCGCAGGAGACCCAGTACTTC
TRBV5-8	few	TRBJ1-1	NA	CASSLPRGAFF	TGTGCCAGCAGCCTGCCCAGGGGAGCTTTCTTT
TRBV7-2	NA	TRBJ2-4	TRBD1	CASRPRTGTGSTIQYF	TGTGCCAGCAGGCCACGTACCGGGACAGGGTCGACCATTCAGTACTTC
TRBV5-1	NA	TRBJ2-3	TRBD2	CASSQLAGVSDTQYF	TGCGCCAGCAGTCAACTAGCGGGAGTGTCAGATACGCAGTATTTT